This is a list of T cell receptor beta chains from one sample in a study of T cell responses to AZD1222 COVID-19 vaccine. Measured with immunoSEQ multiplex PCR; TCRdb has only the in-frame clones, and not every one. Here the sample spans 200,000 or so clones, 85% to 95% being singletons. Source: peripheral blood, taken on day 0 of AZD1222 vaccination. The source of these receptors is an adult in good health. Both conserved end residues are part of each CDR3. Each record gives: J gene, clone size, V gene, D gene, CDR3 DNA, CDR3 protein. D genes are given only for firm matches. Only part of the rows carry a size: once, few, many, or a class if the clone is expanded.

j_gene: TRBJ2-7
abundance: NA
v_gene: TRBV24-1
d_gene: NA
CDR3nt: TGTGCCACCAGTGATTTGAAGGTCGGGGTTCGCTACGAGCAGTACTTC
CDR3aa: CATSDLKVGVRYEQYF

j_gene: TRBJ2-2
abundance: NA
v_gene: TRBV7-3
d_gene: TRBD2
CDR3nt: TGTGCCAGCAGCTTCACTCCGGGACTAGTTGGCACCGGGGAGCTGTTTTTT
CDR3aa: CASSFTPGLVGTGELFF

j_gene: TRBJ2-7
abundance: NA
v_gene: TRBV19
d_gene: NA
CDR3nt: TGTGCCAGTAGTATAGATGCGACAAGTGACGAGCAGTACTTC
CDR3aa: CASSIDATSDEQYF

j_gene: TRBJ2-1
abundance: NA
v_gene: TRBV18
d_gene: TRBD1
CDR3nt: TGTGCCAGCTCACTCTTTCCGGGACAGAAAAACAATGAGCAGTTCTTC
CDR3aa: CASSLFPGQKNNEQFF

j_gene: TRBJ1-3
abundance: NA
v_gene: TRBV6-1
d_gene: NA
CDR3nt: TGTGCCAGCAGTGAAGCGGTACCTGGAAACACCATATATTTT
CDR3aa: CASSEAVPGNTIYF

j_gene: TRBJ1-5
abundance: NA
v_gene: TRBV28
d_gene: NA
CDR3nt: TGTGCCAGCAGTATGGGCACGCCCCAGCATTTT
CDR3aa: CASSMGTPQHF

j_gene: TRBJ1-2
abundance: NA
v_gene: TRBV28
d_gene: TRBD1
CDR3nt: TGTGCCAGCACCCGCACAGTCCGAACAGGGGACTATGGCTACACCTTC
CDR3aa: CASTRTVRTGDYGYTF

j_gene: TRBJ2-5
abundance: NA
v_gene: TRBV7-2
d_gene: TRBD2
CDR3nt: TGTGCCAGCAGCACACCTTTAGCGGGAGGGTCTGAGACCCAGTACTTC
CDR3aa: CASSTPLAGGSETQYF

j_gene: TRBJ1-6
abundance: few
v_gene: TRBV18
d_gene: NA
CDR3nt: TGTGCCAGCTCACCGGTCGCTACAGCCAATTCACCCCTCCACTTT
CDR3aa: CASSPVATANSPLHF

j_gene: TRBJ1-1
abundance: NA
v_gene: TRBV20-1
d_gene: NA
CDR3nt: TGCAGTGCTAGCCAGAACACTGAAGCTTTCTTT
CDR3aa: CSASQNTEAFF

j_gene: TRBJ1-3
abundance: NA
v_gene: TRBV5-4
d_gene: NA
CDR3nt: TGTGCCAGCAGCTTACCCGGGACAATTGGAAACACCATATATTTT
CDR3aa: CASSLPGTIGNTIYF

j_gene: TRBJ2-7
abundance: NA
v_gene: TRBV19
d_gene: NA
CDR3nt: TGTGCCAGTAGTAGCTCCTACGAGCAGTACTTC
CDR3aa: CASSSSYEQYF

j_gene: TRBJ1-4
abundance: NA
v_gene: TRBV5-5
d_gene: NA
CDR3nt: TGTGCCAGCAGTTCCCAGGCGGGAGAAAAACTGTTTTTT
CDR3aa: CASSSQAGEKLFF

j_gene: TRBJ2-3
abundance: NA
v_gene: TRBV7-2
d_gene: NA
CDR3nt: TGTGCCAGCAGTGTCTACCGGCAGACAGATACGCAGTATTTT
CDR3aa: CASSVYRQTDTQYF

j_gene: TRBJ1-1
abundance: once
v_gene: TRBV7-9
d_gene: TRBD1
CDR3nt: TGTGCCAGCATCCAGGGGGGACAGTTTACTGAAGCTTTCTTT
CDR3aa: CASIQGGQFTEAFF

j_gene: TRBJ1-2
abundance: NA
v_gene: TRBV21-1
d_gene: NA
CDR3nt: TGTGCCAGCAGCGGCCGGGACGCGGACTATGGCTACACCTTC
CDR3aa: CASSGRDADYGYTF

j_gene: TRBJ1-1
abundance: NA
v_gene: TRBV18
d_gene: NA
CDR3nt: TGTGCCAGCTCCCACGGAGAGAACACTGAAGCTTTCTTT
CDR3aa: CASSHGENTEAFF

j_gene: TRBJ1-3
abundance: NA
v_gene: TRBV7-2
d_gene: NA
CDR3nt: TGTGCCAGCGCCCGTTCTGGGGCCCACTCTGGAAACACCATATATTTT
CDR3aa: CASARSGAHSGNTIYF

j_gene: TRBJ1-2
abundance: NA
v_gene: TRBV5-8
d_gene: TRBD1
CDR3nt: TGTGCCAGCAGCGGACAGACAGGGGCCGTTAACTATGGCTACACCTTC
CDR3aa: CASSGQTGAVNYGYTF

j_gene: TRBJ1-1
abundance: NA
v_gene: TRBV2
d_gene: NA
CDR3nt: TGTGCCAGCAGTGAAAGGGAGGGAAGCACTGAAGCTTTCTTT
CDR3aa: CASSEREGSTEAFF

j_gene: TRBJ2-7
abundance: NA
v_gene: TRBV5-6
d_gene: TRBD1
CDR3nt: TGTGCCAGCAGCCCTCTACAGGGGGGATGGCAGTACTTC
CDR3aa: CASSPLQGGWQYF

j_gene: TRBJ2-2
abundance: NA
v_gene: TRBV6-6
d_gene: NA
CDR3nt: TGTGCCACCACGGGGGGCGGCCCTGGGGACACCGGGGAGCTGTTTTTT
CDR3aa: CATTGGGPGDTGELFF

j_gene: TRBJ1-2
abundance: once
v_gene: TRBV10-3
d_gene: NA
CDR3nt: TGTGCCATCAGCGAAACGACAGTTAGTAATGGCTACACCTTC
CDR3aa: CAISETTVSNGYTF

j_gene: TRBJ1-1
abundance: NA
v_gene: TRBV6-5
d_gene: TRBD1
CDR3nt: TGTGCCAGCAGTTATGGACAGGGGGTGGGTGAAGCTTTCTTT
CDR3aa: CASSYGQGVGEAFF

j_gene: TRBJ2-7
abundance: NA
v_gene: TRBV18
d_gene: NA
CDR3nt: TGTGCCAGCTCACCCGGGACATTCTCCTACGAGCAGTACTTC
CDR3aa: CASSPGTFSYEQYF

j_gene: TRBJ1-1
abundance: NA
v_gene: TRBV28
d_gene: NA
CDR3nt: TGTGCCAGCAGAGCGGGGGGGGTGACTGAAGCTTTCTTT
CDR3aa: CASRAGGVTEAFF

j_gene: TRBJ1-6
abundance: NA
v_gene: TRBV7-2
d_gene: TRBD1
CDR3nt: TGTGCCAGCGGGGACAGGGGCGGGTCACCCCTCCACTTT
CDR3aa: CASGDRGGSPLHF

j_gene: TRBJ1-5
abundance: NA
v_gene: TRBV24-1
d_gene: NA
CDR3nt: TGTGCCACCAGTGATTCCGATGCGCAGGGTTACAATCAGCCCCAGCATTTT
CDR3aa: CATSDSDAQGYNQPQHF

j_gene: TRBJ2-1
abundance: NA
v_gene: TRBV11-2
d_gene: TRBD2
CDR3nt: TGTGCCAGCACCCTACGGGAGGGTAAGGGTGAGCAGTTCTTC
CDR3aa: CASTLREGKGEQFF

j_gene: TRBJ1-1
abundance: NA
v_gene: TRBV6-6
d_gene: NA
CDR3nt: TGTGCCAGCAGTTACCCCGTGGAGGTGCGAGGGACTGAAGCTTTCTTT
CDR3aa: CASSYPVEVRGTEAFF

j_gene: TRBJ1-2
abundance: NA
v_gene: TRBV6-4
d_gene: TRBD1
CDR3nt: TGTGCCAGCAGTGACTCGATGACAGGGTCGGACTATGGCTACACCTTC
CDR3aa: CASSDSMTGSDYGYTF

j_gene: TRBJ1-1
abundance: NA
v_gene: TRBV12-3/TRBV12-4
d_gene: NA
CDR3nt: TGTGCCAGCATCCTCTCGGGAGGGACTGAAGCTTTCTTT
CDR3aa: CASILSGGTEAFF

j_gene: TRBJ1-1
abundance: NA
v_gene: TRBV14
d_gene: NA
CDR3nt: TGTGCCAGCAGCCAAGATTTCGTGGCGCGAGGGGACAACACTGAAGCTTTCTTT
CDR3aa: CASSQDFVARGDNTEAFF

j_gene: TRBJ1-5
abundance: NA
v_gene: TRBV29-1
d_gene: NA
CDR3nt: TGCAGCGTTGCCCGGGACATTAATCAGCCCCAGCATTTT
CDR3aa: CSVARDINQPQHF

j_gene: TRBJ2-1
abundance: NA
v_gene: TRBV10-3
d_gene: TRBD2
CDR3nt: TGTGCCATCAGTGATGCCAGCGGGAGGAGCTCCTACAATGAGCAGTTCTTC
CDR3aa: CAISDASGRSSYNEQFF

j_gene: TRBJ1-3
abundance: NA
v_gene: TRBV5-1
d_gene: NA
CDR3nt: TGCGCCAGCAGCTTGGTAGGTGGACGCTCTGGAAACACCATATATTTT
CDR3aa: CASSLVGGRSGNTIYF

j_gene: TRBJ1-5
abundance: NA
v_gene: TRBV2
d_gene: NA
CDR3nt: TGTGCCAGCAGTGAAATGCCACCGCCAGCGCCCCAGCATTTT
CDR3aa: CASSEMPPPAPQHF

j_gene: TRBJ2-1
abundance: NA
v_gene: TRBV9
d_gene: TRBD1
CDR3nt: TGTGCCAGCAGCGTAGGGACAGGGTTCAATGAGCAGTTCTTC
CDR3aa: CASSVGTGFNEQFF

j_gene: TRBJ2-2
abundance: NA
v_gene: TRBV25-1
d_gene: TRBD2
CDR3nt: TGTGCCAGCAGTGGGCGGGGGAGAAGTACCGGGGAGCTGTTTTTT
CDR3aa: CASSGRGRSTGELFF

j_gene: TRBJ1-5
abundance: NA
v_gene: TRBV15
d_gene: TRBD1
CDR3nt: TGTGCCACCAGCAGAGGAGGGGGCCGGGATCAGCCCCAGCATTTT
CDR3aa: CATSRGGGRDQPQHF

j_gene: TRBJ1-1
abundance: NA
v_gene: TRBV25-1
d_gene: NA
CDR3nt: TGTGCCAGCAGTGAATATAAGGGAGAAACTGAAGCTTTCTTT
CDR3aa: CASSEYKGETEAFF

j_gene: TRBJ1-2
abundance: NA
v_gene: TRBV11-1
d_gene: NA
CDR3nt: TGTGCCAGCAGCTTACTACGTTACCATGGCTACACCTTC
CDR3aa: CASSLLRYHGYTF

j_gene: TRBJ2-2
abundance: NA
v_gene: TRBV6-1
d_gene: NA
CDR3nt: TGTGCCAGCAGTGAAATTGTAGGCCCCACCGGGGAGCTGTTTTTT
CDR3aa: CASSEIVGPTGELFF

j_gene: TRBJ1-6
abundance: NA
v_gene: TRBV19
d_gene: NA
CDR3nt: TGTGCCAGTAGTGTCGACACAAGGAGCTCCTATAATTCACCCCTCCACTTT
CDR3aa: CASSVDTRSSYNSPLHF

j_gene: TRBJ1-2
abundance: NA
v_gene: TRBV10-3
d_gene: TRBD1
CDR3nt: TGTGCCATCACCCCCCGGACAGGGACTAACTATGGCTACACCTTC
CDR3aa: CAITPRTGTNYGYTF

j_gene: TRBJ1-1
abundance: NA
v_gene: TRBV5-4
d_gene: TRBD1
CDR3nt: TGTGCCAGCAGCTCCGGGACAGGGAGAACGAGGACTGAAGCTTTCTTT
CDR3aa: CASSSGTGRTRTEAFF